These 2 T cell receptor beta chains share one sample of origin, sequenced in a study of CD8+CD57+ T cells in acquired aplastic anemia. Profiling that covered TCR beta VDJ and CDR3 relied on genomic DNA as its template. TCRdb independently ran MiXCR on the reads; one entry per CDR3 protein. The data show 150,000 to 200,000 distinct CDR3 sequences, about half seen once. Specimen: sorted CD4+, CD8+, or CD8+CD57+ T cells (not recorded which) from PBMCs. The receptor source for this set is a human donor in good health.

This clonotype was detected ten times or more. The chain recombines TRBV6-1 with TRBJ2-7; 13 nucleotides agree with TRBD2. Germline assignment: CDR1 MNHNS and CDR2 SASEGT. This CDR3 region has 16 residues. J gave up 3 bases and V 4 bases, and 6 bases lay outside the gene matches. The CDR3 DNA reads TGTGCCAGCAGTGCGGGACTAGCGGGACGAGGCTACGAGCAGTACTTC. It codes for CASSAGLAGRGYEQYF.

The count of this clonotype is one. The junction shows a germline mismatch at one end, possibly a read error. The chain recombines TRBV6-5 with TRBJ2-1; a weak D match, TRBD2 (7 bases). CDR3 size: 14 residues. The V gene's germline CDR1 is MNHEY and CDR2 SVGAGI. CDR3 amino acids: CAISYRDTGGEQFF. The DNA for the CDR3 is TGTGCCATCAGTTACCGGGACACGGGGGGTGAGCAGTTCTTC.